This TCR beta chain came from a study of post-analysis software for immune sequencing data. On the study more broadly: There were relapsing-remitting, secondary progressive and progressive-relapsing multiple sclerosis among the disease courses included. Overall study findings and caveats: Comparison of patients with controls showed five TRBV segments more frequent in patients, TRBV5-6, TRBV5-1 and TRBV20-1 among them.

Tagging with unique molecular identifiers was a feature of the TCR beta cDNA libraries. TCRdb fed the PCR reads into MiXCR, producing one record per CDR3 protein. Altogether about 810,000 distinct CDR3 sequences are present, under 70% being singletons, with the ten largest covering roughly 4.4%. In the case of this clonotype: Its antigen is undetermined.

This CDR3 region has 15 residues. The V and J ends lost 1 base and 15 bases respectively, with 23 bases between them. The germline gives CDR1 SGHRS, CDR2 YFSETQ. The TCR sequence derives from a girl aged 10 to 17 with multiple sclerosis. V is TRBV5-1 and J is TRBJ1-5, with a weak D call TRBD1 (5 bases). The sequencing sample was made of blood. The CDR3 reads CASSLTGDLISPWHF. The DNA for the CDR3 is TGCGCCAGCAGCTTGACGGGGGACCTTATTAGTCCTTGGCATTTT.